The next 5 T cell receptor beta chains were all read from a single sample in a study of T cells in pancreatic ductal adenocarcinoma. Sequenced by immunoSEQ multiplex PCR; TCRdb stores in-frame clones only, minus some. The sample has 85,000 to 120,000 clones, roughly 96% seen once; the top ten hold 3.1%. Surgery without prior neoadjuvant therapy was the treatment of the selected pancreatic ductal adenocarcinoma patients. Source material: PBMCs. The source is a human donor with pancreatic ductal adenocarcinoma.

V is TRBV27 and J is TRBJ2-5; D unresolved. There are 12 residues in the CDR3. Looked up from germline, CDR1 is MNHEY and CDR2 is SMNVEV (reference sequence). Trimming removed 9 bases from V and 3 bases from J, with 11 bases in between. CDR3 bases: TGTGCCAGGGTCCCCTCGGAAGAGACCCAGTACTTC. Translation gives CARVPSEETQYF.

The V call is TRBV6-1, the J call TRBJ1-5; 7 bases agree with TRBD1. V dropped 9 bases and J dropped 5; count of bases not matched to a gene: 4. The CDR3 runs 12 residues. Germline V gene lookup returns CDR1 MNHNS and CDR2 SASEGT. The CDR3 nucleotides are TGTGCCAGTCGGGACAGCGATCAGCCCCAGCATTTT. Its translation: CASRDSDQPQHF.

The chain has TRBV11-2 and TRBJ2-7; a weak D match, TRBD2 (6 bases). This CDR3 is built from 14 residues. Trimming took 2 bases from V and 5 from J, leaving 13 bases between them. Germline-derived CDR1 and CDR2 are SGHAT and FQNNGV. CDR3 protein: CASSLTYGSDEQYF. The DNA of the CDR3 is TGTGCCAGCAGCTTAACATACGGGAGCGACGAGCAGTACTTC.

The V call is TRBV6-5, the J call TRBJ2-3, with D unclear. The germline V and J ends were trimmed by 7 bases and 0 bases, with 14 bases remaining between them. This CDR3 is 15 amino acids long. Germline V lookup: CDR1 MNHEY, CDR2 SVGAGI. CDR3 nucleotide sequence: TGTGCCAGCATTAAAGACTTCTTTAGCACAGATACGCAGTATTTT. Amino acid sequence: CASIKDFFSTDTQYF.

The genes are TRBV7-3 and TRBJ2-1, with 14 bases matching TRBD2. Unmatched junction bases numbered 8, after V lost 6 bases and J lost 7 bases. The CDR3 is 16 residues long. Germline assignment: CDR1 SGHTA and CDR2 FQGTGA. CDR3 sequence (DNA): TGTGCCAGCAGTTCCGGGGGACTAGCGGGAGTAAATGAGCAGTTCTTC. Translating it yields CASSSGGLAGVNEQFF.